This TCR beta chain derives from a study of OX40 agonist ivuxolimab in advanced cancers. General study points: On average, a greater number of expanded clones characterised CD8+ T cells relative to CD4+.

This clone was seen more than once but under ten times. Its antigen is still unknown. TCRdb keeps only in-frame clones here, not all; method: immunoSEQ multiplex PCR. The table has over 60,000 clones, 75% to 85% seen once; the top ten hold roughly 2.3%. Blood draws occurred at baseline, cycle 4 day 1, and cycle 7 day 1. V lost 0 bases to trimming and J lost 4 bases, with 17 bases between them. Germline V gene sequence: CDR1 SGHRS, CDR2 YFSETQ. CDR3 length equals 17 residues. This receptor was identified in an adult with an advanced solid tumor such as melanoma, head and neck, liver or kidney cancer. The chain employs TRBV5-1 and TRBJ2-1; maybe TRBD2 (5 bases). Sample: CD4+ or CD8+ T cells sorted from blood, taken in a trial of the OX40 agonist ivuxolimab. CDR3 DNA sequence: TGCGCCAGCAGCTTGGATCAGAGAGGGCCCGTGTACAATGAGCAGTTCTTC. Translated, it gives CASSLDQRGPVYNEQFF.